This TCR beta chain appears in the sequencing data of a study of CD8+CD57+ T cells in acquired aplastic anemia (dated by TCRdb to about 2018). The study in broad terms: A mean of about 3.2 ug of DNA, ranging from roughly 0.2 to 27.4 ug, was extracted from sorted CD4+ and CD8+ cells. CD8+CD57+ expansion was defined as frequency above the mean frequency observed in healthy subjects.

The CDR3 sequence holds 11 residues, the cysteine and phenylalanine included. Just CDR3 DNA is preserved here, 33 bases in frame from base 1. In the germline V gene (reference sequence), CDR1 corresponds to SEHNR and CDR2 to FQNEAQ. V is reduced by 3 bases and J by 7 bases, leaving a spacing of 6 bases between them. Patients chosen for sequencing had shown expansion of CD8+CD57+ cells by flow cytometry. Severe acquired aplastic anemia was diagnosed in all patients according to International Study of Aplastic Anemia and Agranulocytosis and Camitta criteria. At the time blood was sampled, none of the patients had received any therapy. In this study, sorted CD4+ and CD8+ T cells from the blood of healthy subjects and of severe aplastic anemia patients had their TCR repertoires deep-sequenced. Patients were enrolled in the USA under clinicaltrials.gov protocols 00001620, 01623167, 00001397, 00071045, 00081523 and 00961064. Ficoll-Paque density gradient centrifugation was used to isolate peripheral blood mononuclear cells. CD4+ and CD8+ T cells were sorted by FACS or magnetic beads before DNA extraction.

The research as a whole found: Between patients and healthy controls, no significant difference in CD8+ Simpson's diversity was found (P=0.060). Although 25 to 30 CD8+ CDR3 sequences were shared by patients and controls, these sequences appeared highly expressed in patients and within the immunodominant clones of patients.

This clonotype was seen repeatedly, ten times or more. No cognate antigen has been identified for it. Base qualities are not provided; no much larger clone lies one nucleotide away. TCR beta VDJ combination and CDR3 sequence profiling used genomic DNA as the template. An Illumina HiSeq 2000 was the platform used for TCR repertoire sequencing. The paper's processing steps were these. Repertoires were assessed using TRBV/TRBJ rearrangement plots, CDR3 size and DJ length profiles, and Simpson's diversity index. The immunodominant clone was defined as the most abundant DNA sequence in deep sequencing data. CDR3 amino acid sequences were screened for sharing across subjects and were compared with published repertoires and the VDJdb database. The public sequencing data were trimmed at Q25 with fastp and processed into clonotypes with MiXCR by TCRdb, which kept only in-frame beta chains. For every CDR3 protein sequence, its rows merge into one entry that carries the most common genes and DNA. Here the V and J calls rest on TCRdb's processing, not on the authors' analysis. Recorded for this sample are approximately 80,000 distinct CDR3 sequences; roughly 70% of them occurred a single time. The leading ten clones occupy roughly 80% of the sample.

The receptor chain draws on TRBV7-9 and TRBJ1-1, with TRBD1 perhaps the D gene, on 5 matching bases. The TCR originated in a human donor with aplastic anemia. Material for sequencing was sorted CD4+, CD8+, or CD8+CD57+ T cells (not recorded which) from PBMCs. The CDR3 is CASSLGLEAFF. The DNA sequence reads TGTGCCAGCAGCTTGGGGCTTGAAGCTTTCTTT.